This entry lists 18 T cell receptor beta chains sequenced from one sample in a study of CD8 T cells in Susac syndrome. Random hexamers were used to reverse transcribe about 0.5 to 1 ug of RNA. TCRdb fed the immunoSEQ multiplex PCR reads into MiXCR, producing one record per CDR3 protein. The repertoire holds roughly 250,000 distinct CDR3 sequences, with almost 97% as singletons. Specimen: CD4+ T cells from PBMCs. The source of these receptors is a human donor with Susac syndrome.

The rearrangement joins TRBV14 to TRBJ1-2; D remains unclear. The CDR3 runs to 14 residues. The V end was cut by 0 bases, the J end by 5 bases, with 10 bases between. CDR1 is SGHDN and CDR2 is FVKESK in the germline V gene. CDR3 sequence: CASSQEPVRYGYTF. The CDR3 DNA follows: TGTGCCAGCAGCCAAGAGCCTGTCCGTTATGGCTACACCTTC.

The rearrangement joins TRBV4-1 to TRBJ2-7; D is uncertain. Trimming left V 1 base short and J 0 bases short, with 13 bases between. This CDR3 region has 16 residues. Germline V gene data show CDR1 as MGHRA and CDR2 as YSYEKL. As DNA, the CDR3 is TGCGCCAGCAGCCAAGTCGCAGCAACTGGCTCCTACGAGCAGTACTTC. As protein: CASSQVAATGSYEQYF.

The chain employs TRBV20-1 and TRBJ1-1, with 7 nucleotides matching TRBD1. Germline CDR1 reads DFQATT; CDR2 reads SNEGSKA (reference sequence). This CDR3 region has 15 residues. The trim removed 2 bases at V and 0 bases at J, leaving 6 bases unmatched. This CDR3 reads CSARPTGSMNTEAFF. The CDR3 DNA follows: TGCAGTGCTAGACCGACAGGGTCAATGAACACTGAAGCTTTCTTT.

The chain combines TRBV20-1 with TRBJ2-1; no clear D gene. The V gene's germline CDR1 is DFQATT and CDR2 SNEGSKA (reference sequence). V dropped 7 bases and J dropped 2 bases, with 12 bases sitting between them. The CDR3 consists of 13 residues. CDR3 bases: TGCAGTGTCTCTGACGGAACCTACAATGAGCAGTTCTTC. Protein: CSVSDGTYNEQFF.

The V call is TRBV7-3, the J call TRBJ2-5; D is possibly TRBD1 (6 bases). Germline assignment: CDR1 SGHTA and CDR2 FQGTGA. V dropped 0 bases and J dropped 5 bases, with 19 bases sitting between them. The CDR3 sequence is 17 residues long. The CDR3 loop is CASSLTGLGGGPETQYF. The CDR3 DNA is TGTGCCAGCAGCTTAACTGGTCTTGGTGGGGGCCCGGAGACCCAGTACTTC.

The chain combines TRBV7-3 with TRBJ2-3; D is undetermined. The CDR3 contains 14 residues. Germline V lookup: CDR1 SGHTA, CDR2 FQGTGA. V was trimmed by 5 bases and J by 2 bases, leaving 11 bases between them. In nucleotides, the CDR3 is TGTGCCAGCAGCCCACACGAATTCACAGATACGCAGTATTTT. This gives the protein CASSPHEFTDTQYF.

The gene calls are TRBV3-1 and TRBJ2-1; TRBD2 matches at 8 bases. The germline CDR1 and CDR2 sequences are LGHDT and YNNKEL (reference sequence). V lost 1 base and J lost 10; bases outside the gene matches: 6. This CDR3 is built from 14 residues. The chain's CDR3 is CASSQGRGAGEQFF. For the CDR3, the DNA is TGTGCCAGCAGCCAAGGGCGGGGGGCCGGAGAGCAGTTCTTC.

The chain carries TRBV5-6 and TRBJ2-1, with 14 bases that match TRBD2. The CDR3 runs to 16 residues. In germline, CDR1 is SGHDT, CDR2 YYEEEE. V lost 4 bases to trimming and J lost 4 bases; unmatched junction nucleotides: 4. CDR3 amino acids: CASSHRTSGRYNEQFF. The CDR3 coding sequence is TGTGCCAGCAGCCACAGGACTAGCGGGAGGTACAATGAGCAGTTCTTC.

This chain links TRBV29-1 with TRBJ1-5; 7 positions agree with TRBD1. The CDR3 covers 15 residues. Germline V gene data show CDR1 as SQVTM and CDR2 as ANQGSEA. With V trimmed by 5 bases and J by 4 bases, 11 bases remained unmatched. Written as DNA, the CDR3 is TGCAGCGTTTCCTTTGAGGGACAGAGAAATCAGCCCCAGCATTTT. Protein: CSVSFEGQRNQPQHF.

The genes are TRBV2 and TRBJ1-1; D is ambiguous. Germline V gene sequence: CDR1 SNHLY, CDR2 FYNNEI. This CDR3 contains 12 residues. Trimming left V 7 bases short and J 0 bases short, with 6 bases between. The CDR3 DNA sequence: TGTGCCAGCACCTACATGAACACTGAAGCTTTCTTT. It is translated as CASTYMNTEAFF.

This clonotype occurred once. The chain is built from TRBV12-3 or TRBV12-4 and TRBJ2-7; 9 nucleotides agree with TRBD1. The CDR3 covers 15 residues. The trim removed 7 bases at V and 7 bases at J, leaving 14 bases unmatched. CDR3 sequence: CASKAELDRGREQYF. For the CDR3, the DNA is TGTGCCAGCAAAGCAGAACTGGACAGGGGAAGAGAGCAGTACTTC.

The CDR3 sequence: CASSGTRVTDTQYF. The DNA of the CDR3 is TGTGCCAGTAGCGGGACTAGAGTCACAGATACGCAGTATTTT. This chain links TRBV19 with TRBJ2-3, with TRBD2 identical over 8 bases. Germline-derived CDR1 and CDR2 are LNHDA and SQIVND (reference sequence). V lost 6 bases and J lost 2; bases outside the gene matches: 4. This CDR3 is built from 14 residues.

The chain uses TRBV14 and TRBJ2-5; D may correspond to TRBD1 or TRBD2 (6 bases each). Per germline, CDR1 SGHDN and CDR2 FVKESK. The germline V and J ends were trimmed by 6 bases and 7 bases, with 12 bases remaining between them. This CDR3 has 12 residues. For the CDR3, the DNA is TGTGCCAGCAGTCCGGGGGCGTCGACCCAGTACTTC. Encoded protein: CASSPGASTQYF.

V usage is TRBV20-1 and J usage is TRBJ1-2, with a possible D match to TRBD1 (6 bases). The V and J ends lost 4 bases and 4 bases respectively, with 13 bases between them. CDR1 and CDR2 (germline): DFQATT, SNEGSKA (reference sequence). The CDR3 has 13 residues. As DNA, the CDR3 is TGCAGTGCTACTCCCGGACAGTTCTATGGCTACACCTTC. Amino acid sequence: CSATPGQFYGYTF.

V usage is TRBV30 and J usage is TRBJ1-2; unclear D gene. Trimming shortened V by 8 bases and J by 5 bases, and 15 bases separated the two germline ends. CDR3 length: 12 residues. Germline V gives CDR1 GTSNPN, CDR2 SVGIG (reference sequence). The CDR3 nucleotides read TGTGCCCTGACTATTGTACAGTATGGCTACACCTTC. Translating it yields CALTIVQYGYTF.

This rearrangement joins TRBV20-1 to TRBJ1-2, with 8 bases lining up with TRBD1. Germline values: CDR1 DFQATT, CDR2 SNEGSKA (reference sequence). V lost 2 bases to trimming and J lost 8 bases; unmatched junction nucleotides: 7. The CDR3 covers 13 residues. Here the CDR3 DNA reads TGCAGTGCTAGAACTTCGGACAGGGCCGGCTACACCTTC. This codes for CSARTSDRAGYTF.

The rearrangement links TRBV4-1 to TRBJ2-7; the D is unclear. Trimming stripped 0 bases from V and 2 bases from J, with 5 bases between. CDR3 length: 13 amino acids. Per the germline V gene, CDR1 is MGHRA and CDR2 is YSYEKL. DNA of the CDR3: TGCGCCAGCAGCCAAGATTCCCCCTACGAGCAGTACTTC. Its protein is CASSQDSPYEQYF.

The chain uses TRBV3-1 and TRBJ2-5; D gene uncertain. CDR1 and CDR2 (germline): LGHDT, YNNKEL (reference sequence). This CDR3 spans 16 amino acids. V was pared by 0 bases and J by 1 base, with 12 bases between. CDR3 residues: CASSQDWPRAQETQYF. DNA of the CDR3: TGTGCCAGCAGCCAAGATTGGCCCAGAGCCCAAGAGACCCAGTACTTC.